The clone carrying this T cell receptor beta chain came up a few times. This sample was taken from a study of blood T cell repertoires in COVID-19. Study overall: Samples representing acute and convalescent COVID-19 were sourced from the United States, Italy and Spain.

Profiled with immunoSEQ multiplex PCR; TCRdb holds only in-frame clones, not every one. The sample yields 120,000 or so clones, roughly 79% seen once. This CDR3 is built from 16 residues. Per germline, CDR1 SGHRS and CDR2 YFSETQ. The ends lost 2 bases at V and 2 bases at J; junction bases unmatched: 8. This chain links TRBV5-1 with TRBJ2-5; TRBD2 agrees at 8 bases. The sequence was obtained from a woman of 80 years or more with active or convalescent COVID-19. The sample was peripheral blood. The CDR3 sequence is CASSLGIGRGQETQYF. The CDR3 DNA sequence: TGCGCCAGCAGCTTAGGGATCGGGAGGGGACAAGAGACCCAGTACTTC.